These 23 T cell receptor beta chains were sequenced from one sample in a study of T cells in Graves' hyperthyroidism and ophthalmopathy. The TCR beta CDR3 regions underwent amplification using RNA transcripts as the source. HTBI primers were employed in a first-round RT-PCR of the TCR CDR3. TCRdb re-analysed the multiplex PCR reads in MiXCR, keeping a single row per CDR3 protein. This sample has around 340,000 distinct CDR3 sequences, with around a sixth found just once. Sequencing was done on a sample of blood. Receptor source: a middle-aged woman with Graves' ophthalmopathy.

This clonotype was detected many times. The rearrangement uses TRBV30 and TRBJ1-1; a possible D gene is TRBD1 (6 bases). Germline CDR1 and CDR2: GTSNPN and SVGIG (reference sequence). Between the trimmed V and J ends, which lost 5 bases and 10 bases, there was a span of 17 bases. The CDR3 runs 12 residues. CDR3: CAWFPGQPRAFF. Written as DNA, the CDR3 is TGTGCCTGGTTCCCGGGACAACCGAGAGCTTTCTTT.

In this sample, this clonotype turned up many times. V and J are TRBV14 and TRBJ1-5, with D possibly being TRBD1 (6 bases). The V gene lost 4 bases and the J gene lost 1 base, with 17 bases spanning the gap. The CDR3 runs 17 residues. From germline, CDR1 is SGHDN and CDR2 FVKESK. Written as DNA, the CDR3 is TGTGCCAGCAGCCGGGCGGATGGGGGGCCCAGCAATCAGCCCCAGCATTTT. Its translation: CASSRADGGPSNQPQHF.

This clonotype was found many times. The rearrangement links TRBV6-5 to TRBJ2-2; the D is unclear. CDR1 is MNHEY and CDR2 is SVGAGI in the germline V gene. The V end was cut by 1 base, the J end by 1 base, with 10 bases between. This CDR3 has 16 residues. The CDR3 here is CASSYFGSENTGELFF. The CDR3 nucleotides are TGTGCCAGCAGTTACTTCGGCAGCGAGAACACCGGGGAGCTGTTTTTT.

This clonotype was counted at least ten times. This sequence joins TRBV7-9 and TRBJ2-5; 10 bases line up with TRBD2. From germline, CDR1 is SEHNR and CDR2 FQNEAQ (reference sequence). The CDR3 consists of 16 residues. The V segment lost 1 base and the J segment 5 bases; nucleotides outside the gene matches: 7. CDR3 nucleotides: TGTGCCAGCAGCTTAGTGGGACTAGCGACACTGGAGACCCAGTACTTC. Its translation is CASSLVGLATLETQYF.

The J gene is TRBJ2-5, the V gene TRBV20-1, with TRBD1 as a possible D gene (6 bases). V lost 2 bases to trimming and J lost 0 bases, with 10 bases between them. This CDR3 is built from 14 residues. Germline V gives CDR1 DFQATT, CDR2 SNEGSKA (reference sequence). The chain's CDR3 is CSARRGGHQETQYF. The CDR3 nucleotides read TGCAGTGCTAGACGTGGGGGCCACCAAGAGACCCAGTACTTC.

This clonotype was observed many times. DNA of the CDR3: TGTGCCAGCAGTTACGGGACAGGAGAATTTCTAGCCAAAAACATTCAGTACTTC. Its protein is CASSYGTGEFLAKNIQYF. This chain uses TRBV6-2 or TRBV6-3 with TRBJ2-4; 8 bases are a match to TRBD1. Germline values: CDR1 MNHEY, CDR2 SVGEGT. The CDR3 has 18 residues. After removal of 2 bases from V and 0 bases from J, the junction contained 9 bases not matched to a gene.

In its sample, this clonotype was seen many times. The CDR3 loop is CASTTSGAYNEQFF. CDR3 coding DNA: TGTGCCAGTACGACTAGCGGGGCCTACAATGAGCAGTTCTTC. This sequence joins TRBV19 and TRBJ2-1; 11 positions match TRBD2. V lost 7 bases to trimming and J lost 2 bases; unmatched junction nucleotides: 1. Looked up from germline, CDR1 is LNHDA and CDR2 is SQIVND (reference sequence). The CDR3 runs 14 residues.

This clonotype was observed at least ten times. This chain links TRBV6-5 with TRBJ1-1; 7 positions agree with TRBD1. Germline CDR1 is MNHEY and CDR2 is SVGAGI. This CDR3 has 15 residues. V shed 0 bases, J shed 1 base, and the junction held 2 bases outside the gene matches. DNA of the CDR3: TGTGCCAGCAGTTACTCCCGACAGGGGAACACTGAAGCTTTCTTT. Translated, it gives CASSYSRQGNTEAFF.

The sample holds many counts of this clonotype. This chain joins TRBV19 and TRBJ1-2, with D perhaps TRBD1 (5 bases). The CDR3 sequence is 15 residues long. Germline assignment: CDR1 LNHDA and CDR2 SQIVND (reference sequence). V was pared by 3 bases and J by 0 bases, with 11 bases between. The CDR3 sequence is CASSIRDATNYGYTF. CDR3 DNA: TGTGCCAGTAGTATCCGGGACGCTACTAACTATGGCTACACCTTC.

This clonotype has a count of ten or more. The rearrangement uses TRBV15 and TRBJ2-5; D is perhaps TRBD2 (5 bases). Trimming left V 3 bases short and J 4 bases short, with 9 bases between. The CDR3 contains 13 residues. CDR1 is LNHNV, CDR2 YYDKDF, per germline (reference sequence). The CDR3 DNA reads TGTGCCACCAGCAGCCATGGAGGAGAGACCCAGTACTTC. Amino acid sequence: CATSSHGGETQYF.

This clonotype has at least ten counts. This rearrangement joins TRBV6-1 to TRBJ2-5, with TRBD2 identical over 7 bases. Germline CDR1 reads MNHNS; CDR2 reads SASEGT. The CDR3 spans 15 residues. V shed 5 bases, J shed 6 bases, and the junction held 12 bases outside the gene matches. The CDR3 nucleotides are TGTGCCAGCAGTAAACAGTGGGGGGGGGGTCAGACCCAGTACTTC. Its translation is CASSKQWGGGQTQYF.

This clonotype has at least ten counts. The V call is TRBV20-1, the J call TRBJ2-7, with TRBD2 identical over 9 bases. The CDR3 has 14 amino acids. Germline V gene data show CDR1 as DFQATT and CDR2 as SNEGSKA (reference sequence). V trimming: 5 bases; J trimming: 3 bases; junction bases outside the gene matches: 8. As DNA, the CDR3 is TGCAGTGCTTACGATAGCGGGAGAAACTACGAGCAGTACTTC. This gives the protein CSAYDSGRNYEQYF.

This clonotype appeared many times. The J gene is TRBJ1-3, the V gene TRBV11-2; D gene uncertain. The V gene's germline CDR1 is SGHAT and CDR2 FQNNGV. The V gene lost 5 bases and the J gene lost 2 bases, with 19 bases spanning the gap. There are 17 residues in the CDR3. CDR3 DNA sequence: TGTGCCAGCAGCAAACTCCGAGGGCAGTCCGCTGGAAACACCATATATTTT. It codes for CASSKLRGQSAGNTIYF.

This clonotype showed up many times. V and J are TRBV10-3 and TRBJ1-5; D may be TRBD1 (5 bases). Germline V gene sequence: CDR1 ENHRY, CDR2 SYGVKD. The V and J ends lost 10 bases and 0 bases respectively, with 10 bases between them. The CDR3 runs 13 residues. CDR3 amino acids: CATHGGSNQPQHF. The CDR3 DNA reads TGTGCCACCCACGGGGGTAGCAATCAGCCCCAGCATTTT.

This clonotype has just a few counts. Being one base from a much bigger clone, this may be a read error. V is TRBV28 and J is TRBJ2-5; TRBD2 aligns across 16 bases. V trimming: 5 bases; J trimming: 13 bases; junction bases outside the gene matches: 13. CDR1 MDHEN and CDR2 SYDVKM come from the germline V gene. There are 16 residues in the CDR3. CDR3 in amino acids: CASSTLGTSGRVSLYF. The CDR3, as DNA: TGTGCCAGCAGTACTCTCGGGACTAGCGGGAGGGTATCCCTGTACTTC.

The chain employs TRBV20-1 and TRBJ2-7; D is perhaps TRBD2 (5 bases). There are 13 residues in the CDR3. CDR1 and CDR2 from the germline V gene are DFQATT and SNEGSKA (reference sequence). V was pared by 0 bases and J by 3 bases, with 9 bases between. This CDR3 is CSARDRRDYEQYF. In DNA form, the CDR3 reads TGCAGTGCTAGAGACAGACGGGACTACGAGCAGTACTTC.

The chain has TRBV7-8 and TRBJ2-5; D is unclear. Trimming took 3 bases from V and 8 from J, leaving 13 bases between them. The CDR3 has 13 amino acids. CDR1 SGHVS and CDR2 FQNEAQ come from the germline V gene. The chain's CDR3 is CASSLYLWETQYF. The CDR3 bases are TGTGCCAGCAGCTTGTACCTGTGGGAAACCCAGTACTTC.

The J gene is TRBJ2-5, the V gene TRBV20-1; tentative D call: TRBD1 (7 bases). The CDR3 sequence is 16 residues long. Germline CDR1 and CDR2: DFQATT and SNEGSKA (reference sequence). V was clipped by 5 bases and J by 4 bases, with 23 bases between them. CDR3: CSAVRGGQVGGETQYF. In DNA form, the CDR3 reads TGCAGTGCTGTTAGGGGAGGACAGGTCGGGGGAGAGACCCAGTACTTC.

This sequence joins TRBV29-1 and TRBJ2-7; D ambiguous. CDR1 and CDR2 (germline): SQVTM, ANQGSEA. Trimming took 6 bases from V and 11 from J, leaving 20 bases between them. This CDR3 region has 12 residues. The CDR3 bases are TGCAGCGTCCGGGCGTTTGAGACGATGGAGTACTTC. Encoded protein: CSVRAFETMEYF.

In this sample, this clonotype turned up many times. The chain combines TRBV28 with TRBJ2-7, with 7 bases fitting TRBD2. Per the germline V gene, CDR1 is MDHEN and CDR2 is SYDVKM. V shed 6 bases, J shed 0 bases, and the junction held 8 bases outside the gene matches. The CDR3 sequence is 15 residues long. The CDR3 DNA reads as TGTGCCAGCAGCACCGAACGGGACTACTCCTACGAGCAGTACTTC. This gives the protein CASSTERDYSYEQYF.

This rearrangement joins TRBV6-1 to TRBJ2-7, with no clear D. Trimming stripped 7 bases from V and 1 base from J, with 14 bases between. CDR1 MNHNS and CDR2 SASEGT come from the germline V gene. This CDR3 has 14 amino acids. CDR3 bases: TGTGCCAGCACCAAAATGCCAACTTCCTACGAGCAGTACTTC. Translating gives CASTKMPTSYEQYF.

The rearrangement uses TRBV6-1 and TRBJ2-2; 7 bases align to TRBD2. The ends lost 5 bases at V and 4 bases at J; junction bases unmatched: 7. CDR3 length: 15 residues. Germline V gives CDR1 MNHNS, CDR2 SASEGT. CDR3 residues: CASSPSRGSTGELFF. The DNA of the CDR3 is TGTGCCAGCAGTCCCTCTCGCGGGAGCACCGGGGAGCTGTTTTTT.

V is TRBV12-5 and J is TRBJ2-7; 9 bases fit TRBD1. The tail of the sequence fits TRBJ2-1 better, so the J call may be wrong. CDR1 and CDR2 from the germline V gene are LGHNT and FRNRAP. The CDR3 has 13 residues. CDR3 region: CASGSGQGYEQFF. The CDR3 region has the DNA TGTGCTAGTGGTTCGGGACAGGGCTACGAGCAGTTCTTC.